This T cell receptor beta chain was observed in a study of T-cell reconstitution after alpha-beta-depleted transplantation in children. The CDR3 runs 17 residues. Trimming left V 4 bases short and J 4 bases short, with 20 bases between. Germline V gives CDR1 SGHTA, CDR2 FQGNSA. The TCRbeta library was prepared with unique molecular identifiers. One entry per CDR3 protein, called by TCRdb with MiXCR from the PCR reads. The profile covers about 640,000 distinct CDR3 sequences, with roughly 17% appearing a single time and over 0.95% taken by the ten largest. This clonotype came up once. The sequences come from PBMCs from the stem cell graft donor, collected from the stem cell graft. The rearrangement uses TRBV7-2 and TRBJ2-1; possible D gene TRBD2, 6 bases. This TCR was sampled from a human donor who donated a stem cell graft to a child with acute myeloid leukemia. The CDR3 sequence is CASSSPKSGTPYNEQFF. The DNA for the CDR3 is TGTGCCAGCAGCTCACCCAAATCCGGGACTCCTTACAATGAGCAGTTCTTC.